The 18 T cell receptor beta chains listed next were all sequenced from one sample in a study of blood T cell repertoires in COVID-19. Assay used: immunoSEQ multiplex PCR; TCRdb lists only in-frame clones, some missing. The sample carries about 260,000 clones, 75% to 90% recorded once. The specimen sequenced was peripheral blood. The receptors originated from a woman aged 40 to 50 who had recovered from COVID-19.

This chain joins TRBV11-2 and TRBJ1-1, with D perhaps TRBD1 (5 bases). The CDR3 contains 15 residues. Germline loops: CDR1 SGHAT, CDR2 FQNNGV. Trimming left V 0 bases short and J 3 bases short, with 11 bases between. The CDR3 reads CASSLDPGEYTEAFF. Here the CDR3 DNA reads TGTGCCAGCAGCTTAGATCCGGGGGAGTACACTGAAGCTTTCTTT. Complete variable domain (other parts from reference TRBV11-2 and TRBJ1-1): EAGVAQSPRYKIIEKRQSVAFWCNPISGHATLYWYQQILGQGPKLLIQFQNNGVVDDSQLPKDRFSAERLKGVDSTLKIQPAKLEDSAVYLCASSLDPGEYTEAFFGQGTRLTVV.

The genes are TRBV7-9 and TRBJ1-1; 7 positions agree with TRBD1. The CDR3 spans 14 residues. Germline values: CDR1 SEHNR, CDR2 FQNEAQ (reference sequence). After removal of 5 bases from V and 10 bases from J, the junction contained 13 bases not matched to a gene. The CDR3: CASSPQGDIPGAFF. CDR3 nucleotides: TGTGCCAGCAGCCCTCAGGGGGATATACCGGGAGCTTTCTTT.

The chain is built from TRBV7-2 and TRBJ2-2; 7 positions match TRBD1. V was clipped by 2 bases and J by 1 base; unmatched bases: 1. Germline assignment: CDR1 SGHTA and CDR2 FQGNSA. This CDR3 region has 15 residues. The CDR3 is CASSLRTGNTGELFF. CDR3 DNA: TGTGCCAGCAGCTTAAGGACAGGGAACACCGGGGAGCTGTTTTTT.

This rearrangement joins TRBV10-1 to TRBJ2-1; 8 nucleotides match TRBD1. This CDR3 comprises 16 residues. The V segment lost 5 bases and the J segment 4 bases; nucleotides outside the gene matches: 10. Germline CDR1 reads WNHNN; CDR2 reads SYGVQD (reference sequence). DNA of the CDR3: TGCGCCAGCAGTCCGACAGGGGAGTTTAGTTACAATGAGCAGTTCTTC. Translated: CASSPTGEFSYNEQFF.

The chain couples TRBV7-2 to TRBJ1-1; D uncertain. V was clipped by 5 bases and J by 2 bases, with 12 bases between them. Germline CDR1 and CDR2: SGHTA and FQGNSA. This CDR3 is 14 amino acids long. CDR3 nucleotides: TGTGCCAGCAGCATCGGGGTGGCAAACACTGAAGCTTTCTTT. As protein: CASSIGVANTEAFF.

This rearrangement joins TRBV10-3 to TRBJ1-2, with 11 bases matching TRBD1. The CDR3 length is 16 residues. V lost 8 bases, J lost 4 bases, and 12 bases stayed unmatched. CDR1 ENHRY and CDR2 SYGVKD come from the germline V gene. The CDR3 sequence: CAIHGTGGLASYGYTF. CDR3 sequence (DNA): TGTGCCATCCATGGGACAGGGGGATTAGCTAGCTATGGCTACACCTTC.

The rearrangement links TRBV13 to TRBJ1-1, with 11 bases matching TRBD1. The V gene's germline CDR1 is PRHDT and CDR2 FYEKMQ (reference sequence). This CDR3 contains 15 residues. After removal of 5 bases from V and 4 bases from J, the junction contained 6 bases not matched to a gene. This CDR3 reads CASSPRDRGGTEAFF. The CDR3 DNA reads TGTGCCAGCAGCCCCCGGGACAGGGGGGGCACTGAAGCTTTCTTT.

This clone occurred once. The rearrangement uses TRBV7-9 and TRBJ1-4; D is ambiguous. CDR3 length: 14 residues. With 7 bases removed from V and 0 bases from J, the gap between germline ends came to 9 bases. The germline V gene has CDR1 SEHNR and CDR2 FQNEAQ (reference sequence). The CDR3: CASTNRATNEKLFF. CDR3 sequence (DNA): TGTGCCAGCACCAATCGCGCAACTAATGAAAAACTGTTTTTT.

The chain carries TRBV4-3 and TRBJ1-5, with 8 bases identical to TRBD1. The CDR3 has 15 amino acids. The V gene's germline CDR1 is LGHNA and CDR2 YSLEER. J lost 9 bases, V lost 0 bases, and 7 bases had no gene match. The CDR3 loop reads CASSQDLTGGRPQHF. CDR3 nucleotides: TGCGCCAGCAGCCAAGATCTAACAGGGGGAAGGCCCCAGCATTTT.

The rearrangement joins TRBV15 to TRBJ1-2; TRBD1 matches at 7 bases. The CDR3 consists of 13 residues. Germline trimming cut 6 bases from V and 4 bases from J; bases unmatched to any gene: 5. Per the germline V gene, CDR1 is LNHNV and CDR2 is YYDKDF (reference sequence). The CDR3 is CATREQGGYGYTF. The CDR3, as DNA: TGTGCCACCAGAGAGCAGGGGGGCTATGGCTACACCTTC.

The genes are TRBV19 and TRBJ2-7; 11 bases line up with TRBD2. V trimming: 5 bases; J trimming: 3 bases; junction bases outside the gene matches: 6. CDR1 is LNHDA, CDR2 SQIVND, per germline (reference sequence). This CDR3 has 15 residues. CDR3: CASSAPLAGDYEQYF. As DNA, the CDR3 is TGTGCCAGTAGTGCACCACTAGCGGGGGACTACGAGCAGTACTTC.

The rearrangement uses TRBV20-1 and TRBJ1-1, with TRBD1 matching over 12 bases. CDR1 DFQATT and CDR2 SNEGSKA come from the germline V gene (reference sequence). The CDR3 runs 13 residues. V lost 3 bases, J lost 6 bases, and 2 bases stayed unmatched. The CDR3 protein is CSASGTGGSEAFF. The CDR3 DNA is TGCAGTGCTAGTGGGACAGGGGGCTCTGAAGCTTTCTTT.

As for this clone: A much larger clone differs from this one at a single base, so this may be a read error. The V gene is TRBV11-2, the J gene TRBJ1-2, with 7 bases lining up with TRBD1. Germline CDR1 and CDR2: SGHAT and FQNNGV. V lost 5 bases to trimming and J lost 3 bases; unmatched junction nucleotides: 3. The CDR3 consists of 13 residues. For the CDR3, the DNA is TGTGCCAGCAGCCTGGGGACAGACTATGGCTACACCTTC. Encoded protein: CASSLGTDYGYTF.

Note on this clone: A read error may account for a junction end that differs from germline. J is TRBJ2-5 and V is TRBV29-1; 12 bases are a match to TRBD1. In germline, CDR1 is SQVTM, CDR2 ANQGSEA. There are 14 residues in the CDR3. CDR3 amino acids: CGVVRDRGRETQYF. The CDR3 DNA reads TGCGGCGTCGTCCGGGACAGGGGGCGGGAGACCCAGTACTTC.

The chain uses TRBV27 and TRBJ1-1, with D hard to call. This CDR3 is built from 13 residues. The germline CDR1 and CDR2 sequences are MNHEY and SMNVEV (reference sequence). Trimming cost V 4 bases and J 8 bases, with 14 bases left between them. The CDR3 here is CASSWFTGGEAFF. CDR3 bases: TGTGCCAGCAGTTGGTTCACGGGCGGGGAAGCTTTCTTT.

The V call is TRBV5-6, the J call TRBJ2-2, with D unresolved. Germline assignment: CDR1 SGHDT and CDR2 YYEEEE. V was shortened by 2 bases and J by 4 bases, with 3 bases between the two germline ends. The CDR3 extends over 12 amino acids. CDR3: CASSFFTGELFF. In DNA, the CDR3 is TGTGCCAGCAGCTTCTTCACCGGGGAGCTGTTTTTT.

In its sample, this clone was seen once. This sequence joins TRBV5-6 and TRBJ1-2; D is perhaps TRBD1 (6 bases). Germline CDR1 is SGHDT and CDR2 is YYEEEE. Trimming shortened V by 7 bases and J by 2 bases, and 12 bases separated the two germline ends. There are 13 residues in the CDR3. CDR3 DNA: TGTGCCAGCCTCAGGGGTGCGAACTATGGCTACACCTTC. This gives the protein CASLRGANYGYTF.

This clone was observed a few times. The same CDR3 is also encoded by other DNA sequences in this sample. The chain recombines TRBV12-3 or TRBV12-4 with TRBJ1-3; possibly TRBD1 for D (6 bases). The length of the CDR3 is 13 residues. V was shortened by 5 bases and J by 1 base, with 6 bases between the two germline ends. DNA of the CDR3: TGTGCCAGCAGTACAGGGTCTGGAAACACCATATATTTT. This gives the protein CASSTGSGNTIYF.